The 22 T cell receptor beta chains in this list originate from one sample, sequenced in a study of blood T cells in healthy people across ages. Through a sample-barcoded 5' primer and a J-beta primer mix, a second PCR was run for roughly 7 to 12 cycles. From the 5' RACE reads, TCRdb called clonotypes with MiXCR, one entry per CDR3 protein. The data hold approximately 1.5 million distinct CDR3 sequences, with 42% observed a single time. Sequencing was performed on blood. Every receptor here comes from a woman younger than 30 in good health.

The chain has TRBV29-1 and TRBJ2-1; unclear D gene. V lost 1 base and J 8 bases, leaving 18 bases between the germline ends. The CDR3 is 15 residues long. The germline V gene has CDR1 SQVTM and CDR2 ANQGSEA. The CDR3 bases are TGCAGCGTTGAAGCCCAATCGGTCCGCCTCGATGAGCAGTTCTTC. Residues: CSVEAQSVRLDEQFF.

This clonotype was observed a few times. The V call is TRBV6-5, the J call TRBJ1-6; 7 nucleotides line up with TRBD1. CDR1 MNHEY and CDR2 SVGAGI come from the germline V gene. This CDR3 is built from 15 residues. The trim removed 7 bases at V and 4 bases at J, leaving 7 bases unmatched. DNA of the CDR3: TGTGCCAGCAAAGAGGGACAGCTTTATAATTCACCCCTCCACTTT. It codes for CASKEGQLYNSPLHF.

This chain connects TRBV13 to TRBJ2-7; perhaps TRBD1 as D (6 bases). The V end lost 5 bases, the J end lost 3 bases, and 14 bases lay between the germline ends. This CDR3 comprises 14 residues. CDR1 and CDR2 from the germline V gene are PRHDT and FYEKMQ (reference sequence). In DNA form, the CDR3 reads TGTGCCAGCAGCCGCAGGGGAACTCTCTACGAGCAGTACTTC. This gives the protein CASSRRGTLYEQYF.

This clonotype turned up a few times. This chain links TRBV10-3 with TRBJ2-1; D is possibly TRBD2 (6 bases). From germline, CDR1 is ENHRY and CDR2 SYGVKD. Trimming took off 6 bases at V and 9 bases at J, with 18 bases between the two ends. The CDR3 is 14 amino acids. CDR3: CAISSGMGGGEQFF. The CDR3, as DNA: TGTGCCATCAGCTCCGGGATGGGGGGTGGTGAGCAGTTCTTC.

Comment on this clonotype: The junction differs from germline at one of its ends, possibly a read error. J is TRBJ1-3 and V is TRBV5-4, with D unresolved. The CDR3 has 14 amino acids. Germline V CDR1 and CDR2: SGHNT, YYREEE (reference sequence). CDR3 DNA sequence: TGTGCCAGCAACTTGAAGGGCGCTGGAAACACCATATATTTT. Amino acids: CASNLKGAGNTIYF.

As concerns this clonotype: This sequence may be a read error, since a much larger clone differs from it by one base. The chain joins TRBV27 to TRBJ2-3; D is perhaps TRBD1 (5 bases). This CDR3 is 14 amino acids long. Germline CDR1 and CDR2: MNHEY and SMNVEV (reference sequence). The V end lost 3 bases, the J end lost 1 base, and 8 bases lay between the germline ends. CDR3 loop: CASSFVRGTDTQYF. CDR3 nucleotides: TGTGCCAGCAGTTTCGTCAGGGGCACAGATACGCAGTATTTT.

The chain carries TRBV3-1 and TRBJ2-4, with D uncertain. The CDR3 runs to 14 residues. V was pared by 0 bases and J by 13 bases, with 16 bases between. Germline values: CDR1 LGHDT, CDR2 YNNKEL (reference sequence). The CDR3 DNA is TGTGCCAGCAGCCAAGATCGAAGCTTCCGAGAGCAGTACTTC. This translates into CASSQDRSFREQYF.

A few counts support this clonotype. The V and J genes are TRBV20-1 and TRBJ1-1, with D possibly TRBD1 on 6 matching bases. The CDR3 sequence is 14 residues long. Trimming pared 6 bases from V and 0 bases from J, leaving 14 bases between. Germline loops: CDR1 DFQATT, CDR2 SNEGSKA (reference sequence). DNA of the CDR3: TGCAGTGCCCCCAGGGACAACATGAACACTGAAGCTTTCTTT. Amino acid sequence: CSAPRDNMNTEAFF.

The rearrangement uses TRBV5-1 and TRBJ1-4; D remains ambiguous. V was cut by 0 bases and J by 3 bases, with 15 bases left in between. Germline V gene sequence: CDR1 SGHRS, CDR2 YFSETQ. The CDR3 sequence is 17 residues long. The CDR3 is CASSLEWLGLANEKLFF. The CDR3 DNA is TGCGCCAGCAGCTTGGAGTGGCTAGGGTTGGCTAATGAAAAACTGTTTTTT.

This clonotype occurred a few times. The V gene is TRBV12-3 or TRBV12-4, the J gene TRBJ2-3; 9 bases are a match to TRBD2. Unmatched junction bases numbered 7, after V lost 3 bases and J lost 3 bases. The CDR3 totals 16 residues. The CDR3 sequence: CASSFNSLAGTDTQYF. The CDR3 DNA sequence: TGTGCCAGCAGTTTTAACTCCCTAGCGGGGACAGATACGCAGTATTTT.

This clonotype has more than one count but fewer than ten. V usage is TRBV20-1 and J usage is TRBJ2-1, with 8 bases aligning to TRBD1. This CDR3 is built from 17 residues. The V gene's germline CDR1 is DFQATT and CDR2 SNEGSKA (reference sequence). Germline trimming cut 0 bases from V and 1 base from J; bases unmatched to any gene: 8. In DNA form, the CDR3 reads TGCAGTGCTAGAGATTCGGGGCAGGGGGCTTCCTACAATGAGCAGTTCTTC. Protein product: CSARDSGQGASYNEQFF.

This rearrangement joins TRBV24-1 to TRBJ2-3; D unclear. V gave up 1 base and J gave up 6 bases, with 16 bases separating them. CDR3 size: 16 residues. The germline CDR1 and CDR2 sequences are KGHDR and SFDVKD. CDR3 DNA sequence: TGTGCCACCAGTGATTTAAGCAATTCCCCCAGTGATACGCAGTATTTT. Encoded protein: CATSDLSNSPSDTQYF.

This clonotype showed up just a few times. The V and J genes are TRBV11-1 and TRBJ1-1; TRBD1 aligns across 9 bases. V gave up 5 bases and J gave up 10 bases; unmatched junction bases: 11. The V gene's germline CDR1 is SGHAT and CDR2 FQDESV (reference sequence). The CDR3 has 14 amino acids. The CDR3 DNA reads TGTGCCAGCAGCCACCCGTGGACAGGGGATTCAGCTTTCTTT. Translating gives CASSHPWTGDSAFF.

The genes are TRBV28 and TRBJ2-5, with TRBD2 matching 7 bases. This CDR3 is built from 16 residues. Germline-derived CDR1 and CDR2 are MDHEN and SYDVKM. Unmatched junction bases numbered 13, after V lost 5 bases and J lost 4 bases. CDR3 sequence (DNA): TGTGCCAGCAGTCCCGGGGGGACCTCCTGGGGAGAGACCCAGTACTTC. Protein sequence: CASSPGGTSWGETQYF.

This clonotype has a handful of counts. The chain couples TRBV7-2 to TRBJ2-3, with a weak D call TRBD2 (6 bases). The ends were cut back, 4 bases at V and 5 bases at J, with 16 bases in the middle. Germline V gene lookup returns CDR1 SGHTA and CDR2 FQGNSA. CDR3 length: 15 amino acids. The CDR3 sequence is CASSSKTSLGDTQYF. The CDR3 DNA is TGTGCCAGCAGCTCCAAAACTAGCTTGGGAGATACGCAGTATTTT.

The rearrangement joins TRBV2 to TRBJ1-1, with 7 bases fitting TRBD1. Trimming removed 8 bases from V and 13 bases from J; junction bases left unmatched: 10. The CDR3 spans 11 residues. Per the germline V gene, CDR1 is SNHLY and CDR2 is FYNNEI. In DNA form, the CDR3 reads TGTGCCAGCCAGCGGGGGACAGAGGGTTTCTTT. It translates to CASQRGTEGFF.

This clonotype has only a few counts. This chain links TRBV2 with TRBJ2-1; either TRBD1 or TRBD2 may fit D (5 bases each). Germline V gives CDR1 SNHLY, CDR2 FYNNEI. Trimming shortened V by 3 bases and J by 1 base, and 10 bases separated the two germline ends. The CDR3 runs 15 residues. CDR3 DNA sequence: TGTGCCAGCAGTGAGGGGGTTGGGTCCTACAATGAGCAGTTCTTC. Translated: CASSEGVGSYNEQFF.

The chain recombines TRBV4-3 with TRBJ2-1; D uncertain. Trimming took off 0 bases at V and 7 bases at J, with 10 bases between the two ends. Germline lookup yields CDR1 LGHNA and CDR2 YSLEER. The CDR3 has 14 amino acids. The chain's CDR3 is CASSQDAFVNEQFF. The CDR3, as DNA: TGCGCCAGCAGCCAAGATGCTTTTGTGAATGAGCAGTTCTTC.

This chain uses TRBV29-1 with TRBJ2-1, with TRBD2 matching 13 bases. This CDR3 spans 14 amino acids. Trimming cost V 5 bases and J 9 bases; bases outside gene matches: 7. Germline CDR1 and CDR2: SQVTM and ANQGSEA. The CDR3 nucleotides read TGCAGCGTTATTTGGACTAGCGGGAGTTGTGAGCAGTTCTTC. It codes for CSVIWTSGSCEQFF.

The chain has TRBV20-1 and TRBJ2-5, with 8 bases identical to TRBD2. This CDR3 comprises 14 residues. The J segment lost 5 bases and the V segment lost 7 bases, leaving 12 bases of the junction unmatched. From germline, CDR1 is DFQATT and CDR2 SNEGSKA (reference sequence). The CDR3 DNA reads TGCAGTGGTGCAAGCGGGAGACAGGAGGAGACCCAGTACTTC. Its protein product is CSGASGRQEETQYF.

The CDR3, as DNA: TGTGCCAGCAGCTTAGGCGGAGCAGGGTCTAATGAAAAACTGTTTTTT. Its translation: CASSLGGAGSNEKLFF. This rearrangement joins TRBV13 to TRBJ1-4; TRBD1 might be the D (5 bases). The germline gives CDR1 PRHDT, CDR2 FYEKMQ (reference sequence). V gave up 0 bases and J gave up 3 bases, with 11 bases separating them. The CDR3 loop spans 16 amino acids.

This chain connects TRBV11-2 to TRBJ2-5; TRBD1 or TRBD2 may be the D gene (5 bases each). This CDR3 region has 14 residues. CDR1 and CDR2 from the germline V gene are SGHAT and FQNNGV. Trimming took 5 bases from V and 2 from J, leaving 12 bases between them. CDR3 sequence: CASSKSWGQETQYF. CDR3 nucleotide sequence: TGTGCCAGCAGCAAAAGCTGGGGGCAAGAGACCCAGTACTTC.